Included here is one TCR beta chain sequence, with context. Germline V gene lookup returns CDR1 LNHDA and CDR2 SQIVND (reference sequence). The CDR3 loop spans 12 amino acids. V lost 7 bases, J lost 1 base, and 7 bases lay in between. The sample originates from a study of OX40 agonist ivuxolimab in advanced cancers. The protocol was immunoSEQ multiplex PCR, while the TCRdb copy is restricted to in-frame clones and leaves out a portion. This table holds approximately 68,000 clones, 80% to 90% found once. The sample in question was CD4+ or CD8+ T cells sorted from blood, obtained in a trial of the OX40 agonist ivuxolimab. The chain links TRBV19 to TRBJ1-1; D call uncertain. The receptor comes from an adult with an advanced solid tumor such as melanoma, head and neck, liver or kidney cancer. In nucleotides, the CDR3 is TGTGCCAGTATGCGGACGAACACTGAAGCTTTCTTT. Its translation is CASMRTNTEAFF.